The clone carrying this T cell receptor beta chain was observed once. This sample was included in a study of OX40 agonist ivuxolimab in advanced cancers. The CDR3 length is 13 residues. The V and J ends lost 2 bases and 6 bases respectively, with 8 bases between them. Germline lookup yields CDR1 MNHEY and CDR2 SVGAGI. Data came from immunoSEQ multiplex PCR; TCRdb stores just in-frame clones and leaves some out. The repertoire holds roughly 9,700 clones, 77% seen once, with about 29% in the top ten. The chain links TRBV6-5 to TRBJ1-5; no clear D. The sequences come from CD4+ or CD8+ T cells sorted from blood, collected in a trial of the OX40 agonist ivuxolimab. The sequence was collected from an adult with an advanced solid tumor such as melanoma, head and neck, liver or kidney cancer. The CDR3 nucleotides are TGTGCCAGCAGTTACATATTGGGTCAGCCCCAGCATTTT. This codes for CASSYILGQPQHF.